These 21 T cell receptor beta chains share one sample of origin, sequenced in a study of CD8 T cells in Susac syndrome. With random hexamers, roughly 0.5 to 1 ug RNA was reverse transcribed. From the immunoSEQ multiplex PCR reads, TCRdb called clonotypes with MiXCR, one entry per CDR3 protein. This table holds 140,000 to 150,000 distinct CDR3 sequences, about 95% found once. Source material: CD4+ T cells from PBMCs. The origin of the receptors is a human donor with multiple sclerosis.

The chain uses TRBV18 and TRBJ2-7, with 11 bases identical to TRBD1. J gave up 3 bases and V 3 bases, and 7 bases lay outside the gene matches. CDR1 is KGHSH and CDR2 is LQKENI in the germline V gene. This CDR3 has 16 amino acids. CDR3 amino acids: CASSPRPGQGGYEQYF. The CDR3, as DNA: TGTGCCAGCTCACCCCGACCGGGACAGGGGGGCTACGAGCAGTACTTC. Filled out from reference TRBV18 and TRBJ2-7, the complete variable domain reads NAGVMQNPRHLVRRRGQEARLRCSPMKGHSHVYWYRQLPEEGLKFMVYLQKENIIDESGMPKERFSAEFPKEGPSILRIQQVVRGDSAAYFCASSPRPGQGGYEQYFGPGTRLTVT.

This chain links TRBV12-3 or TRBV12-4 with TRBJ2-3; 7 bases fit TRBD1. The J segment lost 0 bases and the V segment lost 6 bases, leaving 6 bases of the junction unmatched. This CDR3 is 15 amino acids long. CDR3 loop: CASSLGQSSTDTQYF. As DNA, the CDR3 is TGTGCCAGCAGCTTGGGACAGAGCAGCACAGATACGCAGTATTTT.

DNA of the CDR3: TGTGCCAGCAGCCAAGGGGGAGGACCCGCGGCATATGGCTACACCTTC. Amino acid sequence: CASSQGGGPAAYGYTF. The V call is TRBV3-1, the J call TRBJ1-2, with D hard to call. The CDR3 extends over 16 amino acids. Per germline, CDR1 LGHDT and CDR2 YNNKEL (reference sequence). The germline V and J ends were trimmed by 1 base and 5 bases, with 17 bases remaining between them.

The chain recombines TRBV13 with TRBJ2-6; D gene uncertain. The V gene's germline CDR1 is PRHDT and CDR2 FYEKMQ (reference sequence). The CDR3 runs 15 residues. V was shortened by 1 base and J by 5 bases, with 9 bases between the two germline ends. Written as DNA, the CDR3 is TGTGCCAGCAGCTTAGATGGCGCGCGGGCCAACGTCCTGACTTTC. Protein: CASSLDGARANVLTF.

This rearrangement joins TRBV30 to TRBJ1-1; D uncertain. Germline CDR1 GTSNPN, CDR2 SVGIG (reference sequence). The V and J ends lost 2 bases and 3 bases respectively, with 19 bases between them. This CDR3 contains 16 residues. CDR3 bases: TGTGCCTGGAGTAATCGGAATGGTGTACCCGACACTGAAGCTTTCTTT. This codes for CAWSNRNGVPDTEAFF.

The rearrangement links TRBV29-1 to TRBJ2-7, with D hard to call. The CDR3 extends over 15 amino acids. Trimming left V 0 bases short and J 0 bases short, with 12 bases between. Germline V gene lookup returns CDR1 SQVTM and CDR2 ANQGSEA. In DNA form, the CDR3 reads TGCAGCGTTGAAGAACGGACGAGGAGCTCCTACGAGCAGTACTTC. Amino acid sequence: CSVEERTRSSYEQYF.

This clonotype has just one count. This sequence joins TRBV29-1 and TRBJ2-7; 8 bases map to TRBD2. CDR1 SQVTM and CDR2 ANQGSEA come from the germline V gene. The CDR3 is made up of 15 amino acids. V dropped 5 bases and J dropped 2; count of bases not matched to a gene: 11. CDR3 sequence reads: CSVRNLAGATYEQYF. The CDR3 coding sequence is TGCAGCGTTCGAAATCTAGCGGGCGCGACCTACGAGCAGTACTTC.

This clonotype was seen a few times. This chain connects TRBV6-1 to TRBJ1-1, with D unclear. V lost 8 bases and J 7 bases, leaving 8 bases between the germline ends. The CDR3 contains 10 residues. The germline CDR1 and CDR2 sequences are MNHNS and SASEGT. As DNA, the CDR3 is TGTGCCAGCTTTTCGGGTGAAGCTTTCTTT. Protein: CASFSGEAFF.

This sequence joins TRBV9 and TRBJ2-3; D possibly corresponds to TRBD2 (6 bases). The CDR3 extends over 15 amino acids. Trimming removed 0 bases at V and 5 bases at J, with 13 bases between. Germline V CDR1 and CDR2: SGDLS, YYNGEE. CDR3 amino acids: CASSVVGQGGDTQYF. The CDR3 DNA reads as TGTGCCAGCAGCGTAGTTGGCCAGGGAGGAGATACGCAGTATTTT.

This clonotype showed up just a few times. The chain links TRBV18 to TRBJ2-7; tentative D call: TRBD1 (6 bases). The V gene lost 3 bases and the J gene lost 6 bases, with 9 bases spanning the gap. Per germline, CDR1 KGHSH and CDR2 LQKENI. The CDR3 loop spans 12 amino acids. The CDR3 nucleotides are TGTGCCAGCTCACCCGACAGGAGCGAGCAGTACTTC. Amino acid sequence: CASSPDRSEQYF.

The V and J genes are TRBV5-4 and TRBJ1-4; D remains unclear. The V end was cut by 1 base, the J end by 2 bases, with 6 bases between. Germline CDR1 SGHNT, CDR2 YYREEE (reference sequence). The CDR3 runs to 14 residues. CDR3 bases: TGTGCCAGCAGCTTGCGGCAGACTAATGAAAAACTGTTTTTT. Its translation is CASSLRQTNEKLFF.

V is TRBV29-1 and J is TRBJ2-3; weak D call: TRBD2 (5 bases). There are 13 residues in the CDR3. CDR1 and CDR2 (germline): SQVTM, ANQGSEA. V gave up 3 bases and J gave up 3 bases, with 10 bases separating them. CDR3 sequence (DNA): TGCAGCGTTGATAAGGCGGGTACAGATACGCAGTATTTT. Its protein is CSVDKAGTDTQYF.

V and J are TRBV12-3 or TRBV12-4 and TRBJ1-1, with D uncertain. The CDR3 covers 13 residues. Trimming shortened V by 3 bases and J by 2 bases, and 7 bases separated the two germline ends. CDR3 region: CASSFPGNTEAFF. The CDR3 DNA reads as TGTGCCAGCAGTTTCCCAGGTAACACTGAAGCTTTCTTT.

This chain joins TRBV20-1 and TRBJ1-6; TRBD1 matches 9 bases. Germline V gives CDR1 DFQATT, CDR2 SNEGSKA (reference sequence). Unmatched junction bases numbered 10, after V lost 2 bases and J lost 8 bases. CDR3 length: 16 amino acids. The CDR3 sequence is CSARSSQRTGDSPLHF. The CDR3 nucleotides read TGCAGTGCTAGATCCAGCCAAAGGACAGGGGATTCACCCCTCCACTTT.

This clonotype was observed a single time. This chain connects TRBV24-1 to TRBJ2-1, with a weak D call TRBD2 (6 bases). This CDR3 is 15 amino acids long. Trimming pared 0 bases from V and 7 bases from J, leaving 12 bases between. Germline values: CDR1 KGHDR, CDR2 SFDVKD. The chain's CDR3 is CATSDLTVGGNEQFF. The CDR3 nucleotides read TGTGCCACCAGTGATTTGACAGTCGGGGGAAATGAGCAGTTCTTC.

In its sample, this clonotype was seen once. The genes are TRBV13 and TRBJ1-1; no firm D call. Trimming cost V 8 bases and J 4 bases, with 8 bases left between them. Germline CDR1 is PRHDT and CDR2 is FYEKMQ (reference sequence). This CDR3 is built from 11 residues. CDR3 DNA: TGTGCCAGCCGAAGCGGCACTGAAGCTTTCTTT. Amino acid sequence: CASRSGTEAFF.

The genes are TRBV27 and TRBJ2-3, with TRBD2 matching over 12 bases. CDR1 and CDR2 (germline): MNHEY, SMNVEV (reference sequence). V shed 4 bases and J 1 base; nucleotides not matched to a gene: 0. The CDR3 consists of 15 residues. CDR3 sequence: CASSWTSGGTDTQYF. Written as DNA, the CDR3 is TGTGCCAGCAGTTGGACTAGCGGGGGCACAGATACGCAGTATTTT.

This clonotype was seen only once. The gene calls are TRBV24-1 and TRBJ1-5, with a tentative D call TRBD1 (5 bases). The CDR3 runs to 12 residues. Trimming cost V 4 bases and J 11 bases, with 11 bases left between them. Per the germline V gene, CDR1 is KGHDR and CDR2 is SFDVKD. The CDR3 DNA is TGTGCCACCAGTGAGAGGGGTTTATCCCAGCATTTT. Amino acids: CATSERGLSQHF.

This chain uses TRBV10-3 with TRBJ2-3, with D possibly matching TRBD2 (7 bases). Germline CDR1 ENHRY, CDR2 SYGVKD. Trimming cost V 6 bases and J 6 bases, with 13 bases left between them. This CDR3 spans 13 amino acids. The CDR3 protein is CAIRERGGDTQYF. DNA of the CDR3: TGTGCCATCAGAGAGAGGGGGGGGGATACGCAGTATTTT.

V usage is TRBV27 and J usage is TRBJ2-7, with a tentative D call TRBD2 (7 bases). Germline CDR1 reads MNHEY; CDR2 reads SMNVEV (reference sequence). This CDR3 comprises 13 residues. The V end lost 6 bases, the J end lost 4 bases, and 13 bases lay between the germline ends. The CDR3 spells CASRGRGGYEQYF. CDR3 DNA sequence: TGTGCCAGCAGGGGTAGGGGGGGGTACGAGCAGTACTTC.

This chain joins TRBV27 and TRBJ2-2; either TRBD1 or TRBD2 may supply D (5 bases each). In germline, CDR1 is MNHEY, CDR2 SMNVEV (reference sequence). V lost 6 bases and J lost 6, with 14 bases in between. The CDR3 totals 14 residues. The CDR3 reads CASSYEGTAGELFF. In DNA, the CDR3 is TGTGCCAGCAGCTACGAGGGGACCGCCGGGGAGCTGTTTTTT.